The sequence of this T cell receptor (beta chain) was determined in a study of blood T cells in healthy people across ages. Study observations and caveats: Diversity figures derived from one million T cells were judged to underestimate the true value. TCR beta diversity tracked closely with naive T cell percentage.

Germline-derived CDR1 and CDR2 are SNHLY and FYNNEI. CDR3 length: 15 amino acids. V dropped 2 bases and J dropped 2 bases, with 13 bases sitting between them. Extracted total RNA amounted to at least 5.5 micrograms for each sample. A second about 6 to 12 cycle PCR used barcoded and J-beta primers. A template-switch adaptor with 12 random nucleotides tagged each cDNA molecule. TCRdb re-analysed the 5' RACE reads in MiXCR, keeping a single row per CDR3 protein. The data contain 1.4 million or so distinct CDR3 sequences, approximately 42% of them singletons. Points on this clonotype: What it binds is unknown.

This receptor was obtained from a woman aged 18-29 years in good health. The chain is built from TRBV2 and TRBJ2-7; D is unclear. The sequenced sample consisted of blood. CDR3 sequence: CASSEIEVGAYEQYF. The CDR3 nucleotides read TGTGCCAGCAGTGAAATCGAGGTCGGAGCCTACGAGCAGTACTTC.